This TCR beta chain was recovered during a study of blood T cell repertoires in COVID-19. Looking at the study overall: Researchers got acute and convalescent COVID-19 samples from the United States, Italy and Spain. T cells, B-cell-depleted T cells, or PBMCs supplied cDNA or gDNA.

Under the authors' procedure: Reference gene primer amplification gave estimated nucleated cell counts. The repertoire was sequenced with immunoSEQ multiplex PCR; TCRdb's copy has only in-frame clones and lacks some. V and J calls and clone size follow that table, whereas D and trimming were derived from the DNA. The data contain approximately 290,000 clones, 75% to 90% of them singletons. The CDR3 runs to 17 residues. Germline CDR1 and CDR2: SGHKS and YYEKEE (reference sequence). With 4 bases clipped from V and 4 bases from J, the junction kept 10 bases outside the gene matches. The sequence was collected from a young man with acute or convalescent COVID-19. This sequence joins TRBV5-5 and TRBJ2-7, with 14 positions matching TRBD2. The specimen was peripheral blood. DNA for the CDR3: TGTGCCAGCAGCCCATCCACCGGACTAGCGGGGGGATACGAGCAGTACTTC. Amino acids: CASSPSTGLAGGYEQYF.